The source of this T cell receptor beta chain is a study of cytomegalovirus exposure and HLA in healthy donors. Study findings and constraints: Only CMV serostatus was available as immune exposure information.

V was trimmed by 2 bases and J by 1 base, leaving 10 bases between them. The CDR3 spans 15 residues. Germline lookup yields CDR1 MNHNY and CDR2 SVGAGI (reference sequence). The PCR contained 60 Vbeta and 13 Jbeta primers. Sequenced by immunoSEQ multiplex PCR; TCRdb stores in-frame clones only, minus some. The sample shows about 96,000 clones, 55% to 75% of them seen only once. Details on this clone: Antigen specificity is unknown.

This chain joins TRBV6-6 and TRBJ2-3; maybe TRBD1 (6 bases). This sequence originates from a man aged 60-69 years in good health and CMV-seronegative. Material for sequencing was PBMCs. The chain's CDR3 is CASSYGGLGTDTQYF. The CDR3 DNA reads TGTGCCAGCAGTTACGGGGGCCTGGGCACAGATACGCAGTATTTT.